Given below is one T cell receptor beta chain in context. The antigen is not known. This entry is derived from a study of cytomegalovirus exposure and HLA in healthy donors. The CDR3 is 15 residues long. V trimming: 5 bases; J trimming: 1 base; junction bases outside the gene matches: 4. Germline assignment: CDR1 SGHNT and CDR2 YYREEE (reference sequence). Study-level findings and limits: It was found in a later analysis that first-cohort TCR clusters tended to co-occur in the 90 to 150 validation repertoires.

This table comes from immunoSEQ multiplex PCR, and its TCRdb copy is limited to in-frame clones, with some not included. Of 100,000 to 150,000 clones in the sample, about 83% are singletons; the top ten hold roughly 2%. The chain has TRBV5-4 and TRBJ2-3; 10 nucleotides match TRBD2. This TCR was recovered from a woman under 40 in good health and CMV-seronegative. What was sequenced was PBMCs. The CDR3 here is CASSLSGGRTDTQYF. The CDR3 DNA follows: TGTGCCAGCAGTCTTAGCGGGGGGCGCACAGATACGCAGTATTTT.